This T cell receptor beta chain appears in the sequencing data of a study of blood T cell repertoires in COVID-19. For the study at large: The United States, Italy and Spain were the sources of the acute and convalescent COVID-19 samples. PBMCs, B-cell-depleted T cells, or T cells provided the cDNA or gDNA that made up the material.

It was during active infection that Seattle patients were enrolled and then longitudinally followed. After removal of 4 bases from V and 4 bases from J, the junction contained 4 bases not matched to a gene. From germline, CDR1 is SNHLY and CDR2 FYNNEI. The CDR3 runs 15 residues. Authors' data handling: Amplification of reference gene primers was used by the study to estimate nucleated cell counts. The assay was immunoSEQ multiplex PCR, and TCRdb's table has in-frame clones only and misses some. Clone size and the V and J calls come from that table; the DNA yielded D and trimming. The sample has some 180,000 clones, more than 75% seen once; the top ten hold about 4.9%.

The clonotype was recovered from a man aged 18 to 29 with COVID-19, enrolled during active disease. V and J are TRBV2 and TRBJ2-2; TRBD1 matches at 9 bases. Source material: peripheral blood. This chain's CDR3 is CASSGPTGGTGELFF. In DNA, the CDR3 is TGTGCCAGCAGTGGACCGACAGGGGGCACCGGGGAGCTGTTTTTT.